A single sample gave rise to the 8 T cell receptor beta chains below, sequenced in a study of blood T cell repertoires in COVID-19. Using immunoSEQ multiplex PCR, the repertoire was profiled, and TCRdb retains in-frame clones only, with some absent. The table lists hundreds of thousands of clones, approximately 88% of them singletons. The sample taken for sequencing was peripheral blood. These receptors were taken from a man in his forties with acute or convalescent COVID-19.

V gene TRBV7-9 combines with J gene TRBJ2-7; 8 bases are a match to TRBD1. The V and J ends lost 5 bases and 4 bases, in that order; junction bases with no gene match: 10. The CDR3 has 15 amino acids. The germline CDR1 and CDR2 sequences are SEHNR and FQNEAQ (reference sequence). The CDR3 DNA reads TGTGCCAGCAGCCTTAGAGCAGGGGGCGGGTACGAGCAGTACTTC. Residues: CASSLRAGGGYEQYF.

V and J are TRBV4-1 and TRBJ2-1; 8 bases agree with TRBD1. Trimming removed 4 bases from V and 7 bases from J; junction bases left unmatched: 9. Germline lookup yields CDR1 MGHRA and CDR2 YSYEKL. The CDR3 sequence is 15 residues long. The CDR3 nucleotides are TGCGCCAGCAGCCCCAGGGGGCTAGGTGGAAATGAGCAGTTCTTC. Protein: CASSPRGLGGNEQFF.

This chain joins TRBV30 and TRBJ2-1; 8 nucleotides agree with TRBD1. Germline V gene lookup returns CDR1 GTSNPN and CDR2 SVGIG (reference sequence). The junction had 2 bases not matched to a gene; V was cut back by 2 bases and J by 8 bases. This CDR3 has 12 residues. This CDR3 is CAWSPQGDEQFF. In DNA form, the CDR3 reads TGTGCCTGGAGTCCACAGGGGGATGAGCAGTTCTTC.

In this sample, this clone turned up a few times. CDR3 in DNA: TGCGCCAGCAGCCAAGATGCGCAGGGATCGGCTAACTATGGCTACACCTTC. Its translation: CASSQDAQGSANYGYTF. The rearrangement uses TRBV4-1 and TRBJ1-2; weak D call: TRBD1 (5 bases). There are 17 residues in the CDR3. Trimming left V 0 bases short and J 0 bases short, with 14 bases between. The germline CDR1 and CDR2 sequences are MGHRA and YSYEKL.

The V call is TRBV11-1, the J call TRBJ1-2; D is uncertain. V lost 2 bases, J lost 4 bases, and 8 bases lay in between. Germline CDR1 and CDR2: SGHAT and FQDESV (reference sequence). The CDR3 runs to 13 residues. CDR3 bases: TGTGCCAGCAGCTTATCCGAGAGCTATGGCTACACCTTC. As protein: CASSLSESYGYTF.

The chain recombines TRBV6-5 with TRBJ2-1; TRBD2 aligns across 8 bases. The CDR3 is made up of 15 amino acids. Unmatched junction bases numbered 8, after V lost 4 bases and J lost 6 bases. Germline CDR1 is MNHEY and CDR2 is SVGAGI. CDR3 sequence: CASSLVAGGSNEQFF. The CDR3 bases are TGTGCCAGCAGTTTGGTGGCGGGAGGTAGCAATGAGCAGTTCTTC.

This sequence joins TRBV5-6 and TRBJ2-5, with 9 bases lining up with TRBD1. Germline V gene sequence: CDR1 SGHDT, CDR2 YYEEEE. The CDR3 is 17 amino acids. V was pared by 4 bases and J by 3 bases, with 13 bases of the junction left unmatched. The CDR3 region is CASSRTGDREFEETQYF. The CDR3 coding sequence is TGTGCCAGCAGCCGGACGGGGGACAGGGAATTTGAAGAGACCCAGTACTTC.

The chain's CDR3 is CASSSDGPWGDYNEQFF. In DNA form, the CDR3 reads TGTGCCAGCAGCTCCGACGGGCCATGGGGGGACTACAATGAGCAGTTCTTC. The V and J genes are TRBV7-9 and TRBJ2-1; weak D call: TRBD2 (6 bases). CDR3 size: 17 residues. V was cut by 4 bases and J by 3 bases, with 19 bases left in between. Germline-derived CDR1 and CDR2 are SEHNR and FQNEAQ (reference sequence).